The 9 T cell receptor beta chains reported below all come from one sample, sequenced in a study of T-cell reconstitution after alpha-beta-depleted transplantation in children. TCRbeta library preparation incorporated unique molecular identifiers. TCRdb fed the PCR reads into MiXCR, producing one record per CDR3 protein. The sample holds approximately 130,000 distinct CDR3 sequences, 8% to 10% seen once. The sample consisted of PBMCs, mostly from graft donor cells, taken 180 days after TCRalphabeta/CD19-depleted stem cell transplant. The receptors originated from a girl under three years old who had a stem cell transplant for combined immunodeficiency, so the T cells may come from the graft donor.

On this clonotype itself: No conserved phenylalanine or tryptophan ends this CDR3, so it is likely a read error. The rearrangement uses TRBV7-2 and TRBJ2-7; 7 nucleotides match TRBD1. There are 14 residues in the CDR3. V gave up 5 bases and J gave up 7 bases; unmatched junction bases: 11. Germline assignment: CDR1 SGHTA and CDR2 FQGNSA. The CDR3 loop is CASSLRQGVMEQYL. The CDR3 DNA follows: TGTGCCAGCAGCCTCCGACAGGGAGTAATGGAGCAGTACTTA.

This clonotype has more than one count but fewer than ten. The chain links TRBV19 to TRBJ2-5; TRBD1 agrees at 7 bases. CDR1 and CDR2 from the germline V gene are LNHDA and SQIVND (reference sequence). With V trimmed by 4 bases and J by 1 base, 9 bases remained unmatched. The CDR3 has 16 amino acids. CDR3 coding DNA: TGTGCCAGTAGTACCCGAGAGGGGGCCTTCCAAGAGACCCAGTACTTC. It codes for CASSTREGAFQETQYF. The full variable domain, with the rest looked up from reference TRBV19 and TRBJ2-5, is DGGITQSPKYLFRKEGQNVTLSCEQNLNHDAMYWYRQDPGQGLRLIYYSQIVNDFQKGDIAEGYSVSREKKESFPLTVTSAQKNPTAFYLCASSTREGAFQETQYFGPGTRLLVL.

This clonotype appeared many times. The chain carries TRBV29-1 and TRBJ1-2, with D perhaps TRBD1 (6 bases). Trimming removed 6 bases at V and 1 base at J, with 12 bases between. This CDR3 spans 13 amino acids. Germline V gives CDR1 SQVTM, CDR2 ANQGSEA. Written as DNA, the CDR3 is TGCAGCGTCGGGGACATTTATAACTATGGCTACACCTTC. Protein: CSVGDIYNYGYTF.

This clonotype appeared many times. The chain is built from TRBV7-8 and TRBJ2-5; D unclear. V was shortened by 2 bases and J by 5 bases, with 12 bases between the two germline ends. Germline V gene lookup returns CDR1 SGHVS and CDR2 FQNEAQ. This CDR3 has 14 residues. CDR3 region: CASSLLALGETQYF. CDR3 in DNA: TGTGCCAGCAGCTTATTGGCCTTGGGGGAGACCCAGTACTTC.

The table lists this clonotype with a few counts. This sequence joins TRBV20-1 and TRBJ2-5; TRBD1 might be the D (6 bases). Trimming took 5 bases from V and 4 from J, leaving 20 bases between them. The CDR3 contains 15 residues. The germline V gene encodes CDR1 DFQATT and CDR2 SNEGSKA (reference sequence). The CDR3 nucleotides are TGCAGTGCTGGATTCCTTCTACAGGGTGGAGAGACCCAGTACTTC. Translating it yields CSAGFLLQGGETQYF.

The sample holds a few counts of this clonotype. CDR3 amino acids: CSVDNEQFF. CDR3 nucleotides: TGCAGCGTTGACAATGAGCAGTTCTTC. This chain links TRBV29-1 with TRBJ2-1; D unresolved. CDR3 length: 9 residues. The V gene lost 3 bases and the J gene lost 6 bases, with 0 bases spanning the gap. The germline V gene has CDR1 SQVTM and CDR2 ANQGSEA.

This chain uses TRBV29-1 with TRBJ2-1, with 7 bases aligning to TRBD1. Germline CDR1 reads SQVTM; CDR2 reads ANQGSEA. The junction had 9 bases not matched to a gene; V was cut back by 8 bases and J by 11 bases. This CDR3 spans 11 amino acids. The CDR3 here is CSLDTGAKQFF. CDR3 nucleotide sequence: TGCAGCCTGGATACAGGGGCAAAGCAGTTCTTC.

The CDR3 DNA reads as TGTGCCAGCAGTTTCGGCGGGAAGGCCGGGGAGCTGTTTTTT. Protein product: CASSFGGKAGELFF. J is TRBJ2-2 and V is TRBV12-3 or TRBV12-4, with D possibly matching TRBD2 (6 bases). Deletions cut 3 bases from V and 6 bases from J, with 11 bases between. The length of the CDR3 is 14 residues.

At least ten counts were recorded for this clonotype. The chain recombines TRBV7-3 with TRBJ2-2; the D gene is possibly TRBD2 (5 bases). Germline CDR1 and CDR2: SGHTA and FQGTGA. The CDR3 extends over 14 amino acids. The ends were cut back, 5 bases at V and 3 bases at J, with 10 bases in the middle. CDR3 sequence (DNA): TGTGCCAGCAGCCAGGACTGGGACACCGGGGAGCTGTTTTTT. It is translated as CASSQDWDTGELFF.